One sample yielded the 19 T cell receptor beta chains listed below, sequenced in a study of blood T cell repertoires in COVID-19. The data were produced by immunoSEQ multiplex PCR, yet TCRdb's version contains in-frame clones alone and is incomplete. The sample comprises over 80,000 clones, approximately 89% of which are singletons, and about a tenth rests with the top ten. Sample: peripheral blood. These receptors were taken from a man aged 50 to 60 with acute or convalescent COVID-19.

Written as DNA, the CDR3 is TGTGCCAGCAGCGATTGGACAGCTGAAGAGACCCAGTACTTC. Its protein product is CASSDWTAEETQYF. The V and J genes are TRBV3-1 (or the pseudogene TRBV3-2) and TRBJ2-5; TRBD1 is a possible D gene (6 bases). Per germline, CDR1 LGHDT and CDR2 YNNKEL (reference sequence). Trimming left V 5 bases short and J 3 bases short, with 13 bases between. The CDR3 covers 14 residues.

The chain employs TRBV6-5 and TRBJ1-2; no definite D call. Germline lookup yields CDR1 MNHEY and CDR2 SVGAGI. The CDR3 has 15 residues. The ends were cut back, 0 bases at V and 2 bases at J, with 10 bases in the middle. The chain's CDR3 is CASSYSGRLNYGYTF. The DNA of the CDR3 is TGTGCCAGCAGTTACTCAGGCAGACTAAACTATGGCTACACCTTC.

This chain links TRBV25-1 with TRBJ1-3; the D gene is possibly TRBD1 (5 bases). CDR3 length: 15 residues. CDR1 and CDR2 from the germline V gene are MGHDK and SYGVNS. V was pared by 4 bases and J by 1 base, with 11 bases between. CDR3 region: CASSVAGTSGNTIYF. CDR3 DNA: TGTGCCAGCAGTGTTGCAGGGACTTCTGGAAACACCATATATTTT.

The rearrangement links TRBV9 to TRBJ2-3; the D gene is possibly TRBD2 (5 bases). Trimming took 3 bases from V and 1 from J, leaving 9 bases between them. The germline V gene has CDR1 SGDLS and CDR2 YYNGEE. The CDR3 is 14 residues long. CDR3 amino acids: CASSGVGGTDTQYF. The CDR3 DNA is TGTGCCAGCAGCGGAGTGGGAGGCACAGATACGCAGTATTTT.

This clone was seen only once. The V call is TRBV19, the J call TRBJ2-1, with a possible D match to TRBD2 (6 bases). Trimming removed 10 bases from V and 2 bases from J, with 18 bases in between. The CDR3 sequence is 15 residues long. Looked up from germline, CDR1 is LNHDA and CDR2 is SQIVND (reference sequence). The CDR3 sequence: CATRNLATTYNEQFF. As DNA, the CDR3 is TGTGCCACCAGGAACCTAGCGACTACCTACAATGAGCAGTTCTTC. Filled out from reference TRBV19 and TRBJ2-1, the complete variable domain reads DGGITQSPKYLFRKEGQNVTLSCEQNLNHDAMYWYRQDPGQGLRLIYYSQIVNDFQKGDIAEGYSVSREKKESFPLTVTSAQKNPTAFYLCATRNLATTYNEQFFGPGTRLTVL.

This sequence joins TRBV4-1 and TRBJ1-2, with D possibly matching TRBD1 (6 bases). V dropped 0 bases and J dropped 7 bases, with 18 bases sitting between them. The CDR3 is 16 amino acids. Per the germline V gene, CDR1 is MGHRA and CDR2 is YSYEKL. The CDR3 DNA reads as TGCGCCAGCAGCCAAGATTCCAGGGGCGCGTTCCTTGGCTACACCTTC. Residues: CASSQDSRGAFLGYTF.

This chain connects TRBV18 to TRBJ1-2; D might be TRBD1 (5 bases). The CDR3 is 13 residues long. CDR1 is KGHSH and CDR2 is LQKENI in the germline V gene. Trimming pared 3 bases from V and 8 bases from J, leaving 13 bases between. The CDR3 sequence is CASSPDTSKGYTF. CDR3 in DNA: TGTGCCAGCTCACCGGACACATCCAAGGGCTACACCTTC.

This clone has a single count. V gene TRBV6-5 combines with J gene TRBJ2-5, with D possibly being TRBD2 (5 bases). CDR3 length equals 12 residues. The germline V gene encodes CDR1 MNHEY and CDR2 SVGAGI. Trimming stripped 9 bases from V and 4 bases from J, with 12 bases between. In DNA form, the CDR3 reads TGTGCCAGTGAGCGGATCGGAGAGACCCAGTACTTC. Its protein product is CASERIGETQYF.

Only one count was recorded for this clone. The chain uses TRBV4-2 and TRBJ2-3; D is unresolved. Per the germline V gene, CDR1 is LGHNA and CDR2 is YNFKEQ. This CDR3 is 15 amino acids long. V was shortened by 0 bases and J by 2 bases, with 9 bases between the two germline ends. The CDR3 nucleotides are TGTGCCAGCAGCCAAGATCCGTCAGACACAGATACGCAGTATTTT. Amino acid sequence: CASSQDPSDTDTQYF.

This sequence joins TRBV6-4 and TRBJ1-2, with D perhaps matching TRBD1 (5 bases). Per germline, CDR1 MRHNA and CDR2 SNTAGT. This CDR3 spans 12 amino acids. Trimming left V 2 bases short and J 5 bases short, with 6 bases between. CDR3 amino acids: CASSDRGYGYTF. In DNA form, the CDR3 reads TGTGCCAGCAGTGACAGGGGATATGGCTACACCTTC.

The chain employs TRBV6-6 and TRBJ1-1; unclear D gene. V dropped 5 bases and J dropped 11 bases, with 12 bases sitting between them. This CDR3 has 11 residues. CDR1 and CDR2 from the germline V gene are MNHNY and SVGAGI (reference sequence). CDR3 protein: CASSIMPGAFF. CDR3 DNA sequence: TGTGCCAGCAGTATTATGCCCGGGGCTTTCTTT.

This CDR3 is CSGVLRRAGNEQFF. The CDR3, as DNA: TGCAGCGGAGTCCTAAGGAGGGCCGGCAATGAGCAGTTCTTC. The chain combines TRBV29-1 with TRBJ2-1, with TRBD2 as a possible D gene (6 bases). Trimming shortened V by 7 bases and J by 6 bases, and 19 bases separated the two germline ends. This CDR3 has 14 residues. Germline V lookup: CDR1 SQVTM, CDR2 ANQGSEA.

This CDR3 reads CASSFQGGQNQPQHF. In DNA form, the CDR3 reads TGTGCCAGCAGTTTTCAGGGTGGTCAGAATCAGCCCCAGCATTTT. The chain carries TRBV6-5 and TRBJ1-5; maybe TRBD1 (5 bases). The germline gives CDR1 MNHEY, CDR2 SVGAGI. Deletions cut 4 bases from V and 4 bases from J, with 14 bases between. The CDR3 is 15 residues long.

The V call is TRBV13, the J call TRBJ2-3, with unresolved D. The CDR3 is made up of 14 amino acids. V gave up 5 bases and J gave up 6 bases, with 15 bases separating them. CDR1 and CDR2 (germline): PRHDT, FYEKMQ (reference sequence). The CDR3 nucleotides read TGTGCCAGCAGCCTCCGGGTTATGGCCGATACGCAGTATTTT. Translation: CASSLRVMADTQYF.

This clone appeared a single time. The chain joins TRBV29-1 to TRBJ1-2, with D perhaps matching TRBD1 (6 bases). CDR1 SQVTM and CDR2 ANQGSEA come from the germline V gene. Deletions cut 3 bases from V and 8 bases from J, with 16 bases between. This CDR3 comprises 13 residues. CDR3 region: CSVEEQGSGGYTF. CDR3 DNA: TGCAGCGTTGAGGAACAGGGCTCGGGCGGCTACACCTTC.

The V gene is TRBV30, the J gene TRBJ2-7, with D perhaps TRBD2 (5 bases). The V gene lost 4 bases and the J gene lost 5 bases, with 21 bases spanning the gap. Looked up from germline, CDR1 is GTSNPN and CDR2 is SVGIG (reference sequence). The CDR3 runs 15 residues. The CDR3 spells CAWTSDSGLGNEQYF. CDR3 coding DNA: TGTGCCTGGACCTCGGACTCCGGTCTCGGGAACGAGCAGTACTTC. The full variable domain, rest sourced from reference TRBV30 and TRBJ2-7, is SQTIHQWPATLVQPVGSPLSLECTVEGTSNPNLYWYRQAAGRGLQLLFYSVGIGQISSEVPQNLSASRPQDRQFILSSKKLLLSDSGFYLCAWTSDSGLGNEQYFGPGTRLTVT.

The chain recombines TRBV10-3 with TRBJ2-2, with TRBD1 matching 8 bases. The CDR3 is 16 residues long. V lost 4 bases to trimming and J lost 2 bases; unmatched junction nucleotides: 6. Germline values: CDR1 ENHRY, CDR2 SYGVKD. The CDR3 nucleotides are TGTGCCATCAGTGGGGGACAGGAGAGAAACACCGGGGAGCTGTTTTTT. Protein product: CAISGGQERNTGELFF.

The chain uses TRBV6-5 and TRBJ2-3; TRBD1 matches at 8 bases. Trimming cost V 6 bases and J 0 bases; bases outside gene matches: 5. Germline V gene data show CDR1 as MNHEY and CDR2 as SVGAGI. This CDR3 has 15 amino acids. In nucleotides, the CDR3 is TGTGCCAGCAGATCAGGGGGCCAAAGCACAGATACGCAGTATTTT. It specifies CASRSGGQSTDTQYF.

The CDR3 here is CASSVFVNTEAFF. The DNA of the CDR3 is TGTGCCAGCAGCGTCTTCGTGAACACTGAAGCTTTCTTT. This sequence joins TRBV9 and TRBJ1-1; D unresolved. Trimming took off 2 bases at V and 0 bases at J, with 5 bases between the two ends. The CDR3 loop spans 13 amino acids. Germline assignment: CDR1 SGDLS and CDR2 YYNGEE.